This T cell receptor beta chain was observed in a study of TIL therapy for anti-PD-1-resistant metastatic lung cancer. The immunoSEQ assay was v3. Sequenced by immunoSEQ multiplex PCR; TCRdb stores in-frame clones only, minus some. The repertoire has tens of thousands of clones, about two thirds of them found once; the top ten carry roughly 7%. This CDR3 region has 17 residues. CDR1 and CDR2 (germline): SGHRS, YFSETQ. Unmatched junction bases numbered 5, after V lost 0 bases and J lost 3 bases. The time point denotes: pre-treatment sample, taken before nivolumab and TIL therapy. Material: blood, obtained at baseline. The receptor's source is a person aged 25 to 80 with non-small cell lung cancer. This rearrangement joins TRBV5-1 to TRBJ2-2; TRBD2 matches 10 bases. The CDR3 here is CASSLVSSGSHTGELFF. The CDR3 bases are TGCGCCAGCAGCTTGGTGTCTAGCGGGAGCCACACCGGGGAGCTGTTTTTT.